This entry is about one T cell receptor (beta chain). With 0 bases removed from V and 6 bases from J, the gap between germline ends came to 15 bases. The CDR3 runs to 15 residues. Per the germline V gene, CDR1 is SGHRS and CDR2 is YFSETQ. This sample was taken from a study of cytotoxic CD8 clonotypes in ibrutinib-treated CLL. The wider study: For this cohort, patients were about a dozen relapsed/refractory and under 16 treatment-naive, while 17 were IGHV unmutated.

The method was immunoSEQ multiplex PCR; TCRdb's version includes in-frame clones alone and lacks a portion of them. The sample includes 14,000 or so clones, roughly two thirds seen only once; the top ten take 35% to 50%. The chain combines TRBV5-1 with TRBJ1-2, with D perhaps matching TRBD1 (5 bases). The clonotype originates from a human donor with chronic lymphocytic leukemia. Sequences were derived from PBMCs, sampled before ibrutinib treatment. The CDR3 coding sequence is TGCGCCAGCAGCTTGGACGGCCAGGGAGATAATGGCTACACCTTC. This gives the protein CASSLDGQGDNGYTF.